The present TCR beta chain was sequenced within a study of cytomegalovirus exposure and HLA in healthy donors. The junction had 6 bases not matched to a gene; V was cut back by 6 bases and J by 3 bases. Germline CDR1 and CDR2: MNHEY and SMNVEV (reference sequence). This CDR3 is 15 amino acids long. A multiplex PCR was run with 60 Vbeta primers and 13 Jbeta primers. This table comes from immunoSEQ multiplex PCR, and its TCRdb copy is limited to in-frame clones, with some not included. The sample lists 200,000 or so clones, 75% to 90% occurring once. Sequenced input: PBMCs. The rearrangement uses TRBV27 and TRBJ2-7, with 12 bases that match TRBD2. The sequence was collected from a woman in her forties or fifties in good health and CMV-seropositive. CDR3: CASRLAGGAIYEQYF. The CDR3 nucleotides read TGTGCCAGCAGACTAGCGGGGGGAGCCATCTACGAGCAGTACTTC.